This T cell receptor (beta chain) was sequenced for a study of T cell repertoires in cytomegalovirus infection (dated by TCRdb to the late 2010s). For the study in its entirety: Peptide stimulations targeted recently identified HLA-C-restricted CMV epitopes, whose presentation resists viral immunomodulation, together with well-studied HLA-B-restricted epitopes. Donor HLA type was relevant to the analysis, as public TCR beta signatures indicated carriage of CMV infection together with the matching HLA type.

Sample treatment or condition, as interpreted from the label and publication: in vitro stimulation with specific CMV peptide epitopes to enrich CMV-specific T cells. This clonotype was counted only a few times. The antigen it recognizes is unknown. Base-call qualities are not available, and no considerably larger clone is one nucleotide away. General findings and caveats noted by the study authors: In both this cohort and an independent roughly 400-donor cohort, the cumulative frequency of public TCR beta family members distinguished carriers of CMV infection plus the relevant HLA type. The ex vivo response was dominated by HLA-C-restricted CMV-specific TCR beta clonotypes, and the single most frequent clonotype in two of eight donors was supplied by these HLA-C-restricted clonotypes.

From a lookup of the germline V gene, CDR1 and CDR2 are MGHRA and YSYEKL. The CDR3, from cysteine to phenylalanine, totals 19 residues. The entry retains the CDR3 DNA only, 57 bases that are in frame from base 1. Unmatched junction bases come to 16, with V trimmed by 2 bases and J by 4 bases. The instrument was an Illumina HiSeq 1500. TCRdb took the public reads, trimmed them with fastp at Q25, ran MiXCR for clone calling and kept in-frame beta chains. Identical CDR3 proteins give one entry, which carries the most common genes and DNA. This sample holds 110,000 or so distinct CDR3 sequences; around 31% were observed only once. The ten largest clones add up to around two fifths of the sample.

The sequenced sample was CD8+ T cells from cultured PBMCs, obtained from culture after CMV antigen stimulation. The sequence came from a human donor in good health (CMV status not recorded). Some clones in this sample may be carry-over from other donors' samples. The chain joins TRBV4-1 to TRBJ2-3, with 9 central nucleotides matching TRBD2. The CDR3 protein sequence reads: CASSQLPLPGTSKADTQYF. The nucleotides read TGCGCCAGCAGCCAACTCCCCCTTCCCGGGACTAGCAAGGCAGATACGCAGTATTTT.